The 26 T cell receptor beta chains given below trace back to one sample, sequenced in a study of T cell responses to AZD1222 COVID-19 vaccine. Measured with immunoSEQ multiplex PCR; TCRdb has only the in-frame clones, and not every one. Of 100,000 to 150,000 clones in the sample, approximately 91% are singletons; the top ten hold about 1.9%. This specimen was peripheral blood, taken 28 days after the second AZD1222 dose. The source of these receptors is an adult who received the AZD1222 COVID-19 vaccine.

The rearrangement uses TRBV6-5 and TRBJ1-5; a weak D match, TRBD1 (6 bases). Germline CDR1 reads MNHEY; CDR2 reads SVGAGI. Deletions cut 5 bases from V and 6 bases from J, with 14 bases between. CDR3 length: 14 residues. This chain's CDR3 is CASSIQQGGQPQHF. CDR3 DNA: TGTGCCAGCAGTATACAACAGGGCGGTCAGCCCCAGCATTTT.

The rearrangement uses TRBV7-2 and TRBJ1-6; 7 bases line up with TRBD1. Losses at the gene ends were 4 bases for V and 7 bases for J; bases not matched to a gene: 7. There are 15 residues in the CDR3. Germline assignment: CDR1 SGHTA and CDR2 FQGNSA. CDR3 region: CASSYRDSSNSPLHF. CDR3 DNA sequence: TGTGCCAGCAGCTACCGGGACAGCAGCAATTCACCCCTCCACTTT.

The V gene is TRBV2, the J gene TRBJ1-1, with 10 bases lining up with TRBD1. This CDR3 spans 13 amino acids. The V gene end was trimmed by 6 bases and the J gene end by 4 bases; junction bases not matched to a gene: 2. Germline CDR1 reads SNHLY; CDR2 reads FYNNEI. CDR3: CASRGQGFTEAFF. The CDR3 region has the DNA TGTGCCAGCAGGGGACAGGGGTTCACTGAAGCTTTCTTT.

The gene calls are TRBV6-5 and TRBJ2-2; D may be TRBD1 (5 bases). This CDR3 spans 15 amino acids. The V and J ends lost 2 bases and 6 bases respectively, with 13 bases between them. Germline CDR1 is MNHEY and CDR2 is SVGAGI. The CDR3 DNA reads as TGTGCCAGCAGTTACCGCAGGGAACTTGCCGGGGAGCTGTTTTTT. Translation: CASSYRRELAGELFF.

The chain combines TRBV19 with TRBJ2-1; 9 positions agree with TRBD2. V gave up 2 bases and J gave up 2 bases; unmatched junction bases: 4. This CDR3 comprises 16 residues. The germline gives CDR1 LNHDA, CDR2 SQIVND (reference sequence). CDR3 sequence reads: CASSIQRGDPYNEQFF. CDR3 bases: TGTGCCAGTAGTATACAGCGGGGGGATCCCTACAATGAGCAGTTCTTC.

The chain couples TRBV7-9 to TRBJ2-1; possibly TRBD2 for D (6 bases). Germline loops: CDR1 SEHNR, CDR2 FQNEAQ (reference sequence). V lost 5 bases to trimming and J lost 3 bases, with 20 bases between them. CDR3 length equals 17 residues. The CDR3 here is CASSPGQSSGNYNEQFF. The CDR3 DNA is TGTGCCAGCAGCCCCGGCCAGAGTAGCGGAAACTACAATGAGCAGTTCTTC.

The chain carries TRBV5-1 and TRBJ2-3; D gene uncertain. Per the germline V gene, CDR1 is SGHRS and CDR2 is YFSETQ. The ends were cut back, 1 base at V and 2 bases at J, with 8 bases in the middle. The CDR3 length is 14 residues. DNA for the CDR3: TGCGCCAGCAGCTTGACGGCAGACACAGATACGCAGTATTTT. Protein: CASSLTADTDTQYF.

This clone was seen only once. The chain has TRBV28 and TRBJ1-2; weak D call: TRBD1 (6 bases). Germline CDR1 is MDHEN and CDR2 is SYDVKM. The CDR3 runs to 13 residues. Trimming left V 5 bases short and J 4 bases short, with 11 bases between. This CDR3 reads CASSAGDRYGYTF. In nucleotides, the CDR3 is TGTGCCAGCAGTGCAGGGGATCGCTATGGCTACACCTTC.

This chain joins TRBV6-2 or TRBV6-3 and TRBJ2-7; D is possibly TRBD2 (6 bases). This CDR3 is 12 amino acids long. Germline lookup yields CDR1 MNHEY and CDR2 SVGEGT. V was shortened by 5 bases and J by 4 bases, with 9 bases between the two germline ends. CDR3 DNA sequence: TGTGCCAGCAGTGGGACTGGATACGAGCAGTACGTC. Amino acids: CASSGTGYEQYV.

This chain connects TRBV5-1 to TRBJ1-2; no clear D gene. Germline V lookup: CDR1 SGHRS, CDR2 YFSETQ. The CDR3 is 13 residues long. V was trimmed by 1 base and J by 8 bases, leaving 12 bases between them. The chain's CDR3 is CASSLSLSGGYTF. The CDR3 DNA sequence: TGCGCCAGCAGCTTGAGTCTATCAGGAGGCTACACCTTC.

This chain uses TRBV21-1 with TRBJ2-7; the DNA was not compared with TRBD2, the D call given in the table. TRBV21-1 is a pseudogene locus. The CDR3 extends over 17 amino acids. This chain's CDR3 is CASSSGTSGIFWGEQYV. Here the CDR3 DNA reads TGTGCCAGCAGTTCAGGGACTAGCGGGATATTTTGGGGCGAGCAGTACGTC.

J is TRBJ1-1 and V is TRBV10-1; a weak D match, TRBD1 (5 bases). V lost 5 bases, J lost 3 bases, and 10 bases lay in between. The CDR3 consists of 13 residues. Germline V gene lookup returns CDR1 WNHNN and CDR2 SYGVQD (reference sequence). The CDR3 DNA is TGCGCCAGCAGTCAGGGTTGGGACACTGAAGCTTTCTTT. It codes for CASSQGWDTEAFF.

The rearrangement links TRBV7-2 to TRBJ2-7; D gene uncertain. CDR1 is SGHTA and CDR2 is FQGNSA in the germline V gene. V shed 1 base and J shed 1 base, with 8 bases lying between them. This CDR3 spans 14 amino acids. CDR3 sequence: CASSLDAFSYEQYV. The DNA of the CDR3 is TGTGCCAGCAGCTTAGATGCCTTTTCCTACGAGCAGTACGTC.

V usage is TRBV7-9 and J usage is TRBJ2-1, with 10 bases aligning to TRBD2. Germline loops: CDR1 SEHNR, CDR2 FQNEAQ (reference sequence). The CDR3 extends over 16 amino acids. After removal of 5 bases from V and 8 bases from J, the junction contained 12 bases not matched to a gene. The CDR3 spells CASSRTTSGLGDEQFF. CDR3 DNA sequence: TGTGCCAGCAGCAGAACGACTAGCGGGCTTGGAGATGAGCAGTTCTTC. Drawing the rest from reference TRBV7-9 and TRBJ2-1, the complete variable domain is DTGVSQNPRHKITKRGQNVTFRCDPISEHNRLYWYRQTLGQGPEFLTYFQNEAQLEKSRLLSDRFSAERPKGSFSTLEIQRTEQGDSAMYLCASSRTTSGLGDEQFFGPGTRLTVL.

J is TRBJ2-1 and V is TRBV5-4; D possibly corresponds to TRBD2 (6 bases). V shed 4 bases and J shed 0 bases, with 11 bases lying between them. The CDR3 totals 15 residues. The germline CDR1 and CDR2 sequences are SGHNT and YYREEE (reference sequence). The CDR3 spells CASSAGLGSYNEQFF. The CDR3 region has the DNA TGTGCCAGCAGCGCGGGACTTGGCTCCTACAATGAGCAGTTCTTC.

The chain couples TRBV6-5 to TRBJ1-2, with 11 bases identical to TRBD1. With 4 bases clipped from V and 5 bases from J, the junction kept 6 bases outside the gene matches. This CDR3 region has 15 residues. CDR1 MNHEY and CDR2 SVGAGI come from the germline V gene. The CDR3, as DNA: TGTGCCAGCAGTTCATGGACAGGGGGCGATTATGGCTACACCTTC. Its translation is CASSSWTGGDYGYTF.

The rearrangement joins TRBV6-2 or TRBV6-3 to TRBJ2-1, with 9 bases aligning to TRBD2. The CDR3 totals 15 residues. The ends lost 6 bases at V and 8 bases at J; junction bases unmatched: 11. Germline-derived CDR1 and CDR2 are MNHEY and SVGEGT. The CDR3 coding sequence is TGTGCCAGCAGCCTACTAGCGGGTGAGGGCTATGAGCAGTTCTTC. It specifies CASSLLAGEGYEQFF.

This sequence joins TRBV6-5 and TRBJ1-1, with TRBD1 as a possible D gene (6 bases). The germline V gene encodes CDR1 MNHEY and CDR2 SVGAGI. V shed 7 bases and J shed 3 bases, with 9 bases lying between them. The CDR3 consists of 12 residues. The CDR3 nucleotides are TGTGCCAGCACTGGACAGTACACTGAAGCTTTCTTT. Protein sequence: CASTGQYTEAFF.

The rearrangement joins TRBV6-6 to TRBJ1-1, with 7 bases fitting TRBD1. The germline gives CDR1 MNHNY, CDR2 SVGAGI (reference sequence). V shed 8 bases, J shed 5 bases, and the junction held 8 bases outside the gene matches. The CDR3 has 13 amino acids. CDR3 region: CASSRQGVTEAFF. The CDR3 DNA reads TGTGCCAGCTCTCGGCAGGGGGTTACTGAAGCTTTCTTT.

The chain is built from TRBV9 and TRBJ2-2; D unclear. CDR1 is SGDLS, CDR2 YYNGEE, per germline. V was cut by 3 bases and J by 6 bases, with 3 bases left in between. The length of the CDR3 is 11 residues. CDR3 DNA: TGTGCCAGCAGCGCGTCCGGGGAGCTGTTTTTT. This codes for CASSASGELFF.

This chain uses TRBV6-2 or TRBV6-3 with TRBJ2-3, with D possibly called TRBD1 or TRBD2 (5 bases each). The germline V and J ends were trimmed by 0 bases and 0 bases, with 16 bases remaining between them. CDR1 MNHEY and CDR2 SVGEGT come from the germline V gene. The CDR3 spans 18 residues. The CDR3 sequence is CASSYSSGSGRSTDTQYF. CDR3 bases: TGTGCCAGCAGTTACTCCTCGGGGTCGGGACGAAGCACAGATACGCAGTATTTT.

The rearrangement uses TRBV6-2 or TRBV6-3 and TRBJ1-2, with D maybe TRBD1 (5 bases). The CDR3 has 13 residues. Trimming removed 5 bases at V and 1 base at J, with 8 bases between. Looked up from germline, CDR1 is MNHEY and CDR2 is SVGEGT. The CDR3, as DNA: TGTGCCAGCAGTATACAGGATAACTATGGCTACACCTTC. It translates to CASSIQDNYGYTF.

This clone was found once. V is TRBV6-5 and J is TRBJ1-6; D remains unclear. Germline V gene data show CDR1 as MNHEY and CDR2 as SVGAGI. V was shortened by 8 bases and J by 1 base, with 9 bases between the two germline ends. The CDR3 is 14 amino acids. The CDR3 nucleotides read TGTGCCAGCGCAAAGGGATCCTATAATTCACCCCTCCACTTT. The encoded protein is CASAKGSYNSPLHF.

The rearrangement links TRBV9 to TRBJ2-5, with D possibly TRBD1 on 7 matching bases. This CDR3 is built from 15 residues. V was trimmed by 3 bases and J by 6 bases, leaving 18 bases between them. The germline CDR1 and CDR2 sequences are SGDLS and YYNGEE. This chain's CDR3 is CASSEGGQSMKTQYF. CDR3 DNA sequence: TGTGCCAGCAGCGAGGGGGGACAGTCTATGAAGACCCAGTACTTC.

The chain uses TRBV2 and TRBJ1-2; 10 positions match TRBD1. V lost 6 bases and J lost 4; bases outside the gene matches: 11. Germline-derived CDR1 and CDR2 are SNHLY and FYNNEI. CDR3 length: 16 amino acids. CDR3 loop: CASRLPGTGEGYGYTF. For the CDR3, the DNA is TGTGCCAGCAGGCTCCCGGGGACAGGGGAGGGCTATGGCTACACCTTC. The whole variable domain, remainder taken from reference TRBV2 and TRBJ1-2, is EPEVTQTPSHQVTQMGQEVILRCVPISNHLYFYWYRQILGQKVEFLVSFYNNEISEKSEIFDDQFSVERPDGSNFTLKIRSTKLEDSAMYFCASRLPGTGEGYGYTFGSGTRLTVV.

The V call is TRBV5-1, the J call TRBJ1-1, with D maybe TRBD1 (5 bases). Germline loops: CDR1 SGHRS, CDR2 YFSETQ. This CDR3 spans 15 amino acids. Trimming stripped 0 bases from V and 1 base from J, with 10 bases between. The CDR3 protein is CASSLEGHTNTEAFF. CDR3 bases: TGCGCCAGCAGCTTGGAAGGACATACGAACACTGAAGCTTTCTTT.